Here is one TCR beta chain with its context. The antigen it recognizes is unknown. Base-call qualities are not available, and no considerably larger clone is one nucleotide away. This specimen comes from a study of beta chain features in type 1 diabetes listed by TCRdb under 2018. About the investigation overall: Mean age, gender distribution, total cell number and subset yield were not different between patients and healthy donors. Whereas all 30 or so donors provided naive and central memory subsets, regulatory and stem cell-like memory subsets were isolated from just 8 patients and roughly 8 healthy donors. In the study, TCRB repertoires of sorted circulating CD4+ T cell subsets from recently diagnosed type 1 diabetes patients were compared with those of matched healthy donors. A total of around 110,000,000 sorted cells were examined across all samples, and a strong correlation was observed between cell number per subset and RNA yield. The research as a whole found: At VDJ recombination sites, patients with type 1 diabetes made fewer insertions and deleted more nucleotides, a pattern implying thymic rearrangement abnormalities. Because cDNA was sequenced instead of genomic DNA, activated cells with high expression could be over-represented, although the groups did not differ in activation or CD3 levels. A moderate but significant shortening of TCRB CDR3 length was observed in type 1 diabetes patients in all four CD4+ subsets. The naive, central memory and regulatory TCRB repertoires appeared to resemble one another more closely among patients than among healthy donors. Shorter templates might have been favored by PCR, but patient and control samples were amplified and corrected together, so both groups would have been affected equally by any skew. Because small numbers of individuals were included in the HLA sub-analyses, any influence of HLA type on TCRB rearrangement was left unresolved.

From each donor, a single peripheral blood sample of about 100 mL on average was drawn into heparinised tubes. Using a panel that included CD45RO, CCR7, CD25, CD127, CD95 and CD27, naive, central memory, regulatory and stem cell-like memory CD4+ T cells were sorted on a BD FACSAria II. All sorted populations exceeded 95% purity. Right away, PBMCs were isolated by Lymphoprep density gradient centrifugation and were stained directly, with no culture step. Samples were stained and sorted in pairs, with one healthy donor and one patient per experiment, so that batch effects were minimized. CDR1 and CDR2, looked up from the germline V gene (reference sequence), are GTSNPN and SVGIG. The CDR3 spans 14 residues, from the cysteine through the phenylalanine. The kept DNA is CDR3 alone, 42 bases in frame from the first base. Unmatched junction bases come to 4, with V trimmed by 2 bases and J by 6 bases. The entire amount of isolated RNA was reverse transcribed using the High Capacity cDNA Reverse Transcription Kit, so the sequenced TCRB transcripts were expressed ones. Deep immunoSEQ sequencing was applied to naive, central memory and regulatory T cell samples, giving an average of roughly 3.3 million total reads per sample. Sorted cells were lysed in RLT buffer and RNA was extracted with DNase-treated RNeasy Micro or Mini kits, depending on cell number. To prevent cross-contamination, each cell subset was processed individually, whereas patient and healthy donor samples were processed jointly. Using the immunoSEQ multiplex PCR, TCRB sequences were amplified from cDNA into 87-bp fragments spanning the CDR3 region. Sequencing of the amplicons was done on the Illumina HiSeq platform. Regarding the original processing steps: Synthetic template baselines were used to correct PCR bias computationally, reads within Hamming distance 2 were collapsed, and singletons that could not be merged were discarded. By aligning reads against IMGT, V, D and J genes, CDR3 length, and insertions or deletions at six rearrangement sites were assigned. Within each subset, clonotype counts were normalized to sorted cell number, and only after that were true diversity and Gini coefficients computed with the tcR R package. The overlap coefficient, calculated on TCRB nucleotide sequences, was used to measure repertoire sharing. Out-of-frame TCRB sequences from naive cells were analyzed as a proxy for the pre-selection repertoire. Sourced from immuneACCESS, this table was stored by TCRdb with only in-frame sequences that have V and J called. A share of the clones is absent; for the studies checked, an unresolved V gene accounts for under half, and the remainder has no known explanation. V and J calls and clone size are copied from that table; D and trimming were computed from the DNA. The sample table contains hundreds of thousands of clones; only one count was recorded for about 15% of them. Of the sample, about 0.014% is held by the ten largest clones.

The sequencing sample was made of naive CD4+ T cells from blood. What the cell subset or site label conveys for this sample: true naive CD4+ T cells. This receptor was identified in a man aged 18 to 30 with type 1 diabetes. The rearranged segments are TRBV30 and TRBJ1-5; 10 middle bases align to TRBD1. The CDR3 has the sequence CAWSQTGGGQPQHF. Here is the DNA: TGTGCCTGGAGTCAGACAGGGGGCGGTCAGCCCCAGCATTTT.